The entry below describes one T cell receptor (beta chain). Generated by immunoSEQ multiplex PCR, the TCRdb table keeps only in-frame clones and is missing some. The sample consists of 300,000 to 350,000 clones, almost 90% of them appearing once. The data are from a study of Ad26.COV2.S vaccination and SARS-CoV-2 variants. Study information: The authors gave Ad26.COV2.S intramuscularly, either once or twice 56 days apart.

The CDR3 sequence is 14 residues long. CDR1 and CDR2 from the germline V gene are SGHDN and FVKESK. Trimming removed 5 bases at V and 4 bases at J, with 11 bases between. Treatment specified: 15 to 20 received Ad26.COV2.S at low or high dose, single or two shots; about five received placebo; per-sample allocation not given. The investigators took samples on day 63 after the first vaccine or placebo injection. This sequence originates from a person between 18 and 65 years old who received the Ad26.COV2.S COVID-19 vaccine or a placebo. The material was peripheral blood, obtained in a trial of Ad26.COV2.S vaccine versus placebo. V gene TRBV14 combines with J gene TRBJ2-2; D uncertain. The CDR3 here is CASSKNVGTGELFF. CDR3 nucleotide sequence: TGTGCCAGCAGCAAGAATGTGGGCACCGGGGAGCTGTTTTTT.